This T cell receptor beta chain was recovered during a study of T cell changes during pregnancy in multiple sclerosis. This clone was counted only a few times. Generated by immunoSEQ multiplex PCR, the TCRdb table keeps only in-frame clones and is missing some. Among roughly 80,000 clones listed, roughly 91% were seen once. Losses at the gene ends were 0 bases for V and 4 bases for J; bases not matched to a gene: 5. From germline, CDR1 is SGHRS and CDR2 YFSETQ. The CDR3 covers 15 residues. The sequence was obtained from a female donor in good health, enrolled as a control in a pregnancy study. The sequences come from peripheral blood, collected after pregnancy. V usage is TRBV5-1 and J usage is TRBJ2-5; 8 nucleotides agree with TRBD1. CDR3 protein: CASSLAVDRGETQYF. In DNA form, the CDR3 reads TGCGCCAGCAGCTTGGCAGTAGACAGGGGAGAGACCCAGTACTTC.